This T cell receptor (beta chain) was recovered during a study of T cell responses to AZD1222 COVID-19 vaccine. Looked up from germline, CDR1 is LGHDT and CDR2 is YNNKEL (reference sequence). With V trimmed by 4 bases and J by 4 bases, 7 bases remained unmatched. This CDR3 has 15 amino acids. Data came from immunoSEQ multiplex PCR; TCRdb stores just in-frame clones and leaves some out. Of 100,000 or so clones detected, roughly 86% appear once; the ten largest clones hold 4% to 5%. The source is an adult in good health. This specimen consisted of peripheral blood, obtained on day 0 of MenACWY control vaccination. This chain links TRBV3-1 (or the pseudogene TRBV3-2) with TRBJ1-2; 9 bases are a match to TRBD1. CDR3 in amino acids: CASSRDREVFYGYTF. In nucleotides, the CDR3 is TGTGCCAGCAGCCGGGACAGGGAGGTTTTCTATGGCTACACCTTC.